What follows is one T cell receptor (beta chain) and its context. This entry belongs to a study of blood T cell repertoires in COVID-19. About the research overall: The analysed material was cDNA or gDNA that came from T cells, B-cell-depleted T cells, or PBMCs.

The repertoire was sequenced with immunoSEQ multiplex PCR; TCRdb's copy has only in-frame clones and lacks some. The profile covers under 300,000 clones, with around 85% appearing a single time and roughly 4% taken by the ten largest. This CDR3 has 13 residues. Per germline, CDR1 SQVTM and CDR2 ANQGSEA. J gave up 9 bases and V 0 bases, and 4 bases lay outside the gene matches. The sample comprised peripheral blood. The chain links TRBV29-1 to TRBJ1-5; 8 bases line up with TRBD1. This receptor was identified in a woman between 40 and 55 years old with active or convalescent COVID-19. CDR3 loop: CSVEDTGGGPQHF. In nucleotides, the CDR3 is TGCAGCGTTGAAGACACAGGGGGAGGGCCCCAGCATTTT.